Presented here are 28 T cell receptor beta chains from one specimen sequenced in a study of OX40 agonist ivuxolimab in advanced cancers. Clones were sequenced by immunoSEQ multiplex PCR, and TCRdb holds only the in-frame ones, with some missing. Of about 40,000 clones listed, 65% to 90% are singletons. The sequencing here drew on CD4+ or CD8+ T cells sorted from blood, taken in a trial of the OX40 agonist ivuxolimab. The receptors were gathered from an adult with an advanced solid tumor such as melanoma, head and neck, liver or kidney cancer.

This chain links TRBV18 with TRBJ2-1; D remains unclear. Deletions cut 0 bases from V and 10 bases from J, with 13 bases between. Germline CDR1 is KGHSH and CDR2 is LQKENI. CDR3 length: 14 residues. The CDR3, as DNA: TGTGCCAGCTCACCACCGACCGACTCCTACGAGCAGTTCTTC. This translates into CASSPPTDSYEQFF.

This sequence joins TRBV11-2 and TRBJ2-5, with TRBD1 matching over 7 bases. With V trimmed by 2 bases and J by 2 bases, 14 bases remained unmatched. CDR1 and CDR2 (germline): SGHAT, FQNNGV. The CDR3 consists of 18 residues. CDR3 DNA: TGTGCCAGCAGCTTAAGGTGGGTCGGGACAGAGTCACAAGAGACCCAGTACTTC. Amino acids: CASSLRWVGTESQETQYF.

V usage is TRBV19 and J usage is TRBJ1-5; D is ambiguous. The CDR3 is 15 residues long. Germline lookup yields CDR1 LNHDA and CDR2 SQIVND (reference sequence). The germline V and J ends were trimmed by 4 bases and 0 bases, with 10 bases remaining between them. The CDR3 region has the DNA TGTGCCAGTAGTAAGACACTCAGTAGCAATCAGCCCCAGCATTTT. This sequence encodes CASSKTLSSNQPQHF.

J is TRBJ1-1 and V is TRBV19; D might be TRBD1 (6 bases). CDR1 and CDR2 from the germline V gene are LNHDA and SQIVND (reference sequence). The CDR3 spans 13 residues. The V end was cut by 1 base, the J end by 11 bases, with 14 bases between. The CDR3 is CASSIAGQSGAFF. CDR3 in DNA: TGTGCCAGTAGTATAGCGGGACAATCGGGGGCTTTCTTT.

This clone was observed a handful of times. The V and J genes are TRBV2 and TRBJ2-7; no clear D gene. Germline V lookup: CDR1 SNHLY, CDR2 FYNNEI. Trimming took 6 bases from V and 7 from J, leaving 16 bases between them. The CDR3 sequence is 13 residues long. DNA of the CDR3: TGTGCCAGCAGCGCGGTCCGGCCGGGTGAGCAGTACTTC. Residues: CASSAVRPGEQYF.

This chain uses TRBV5-1 with TRBJ2-7, with D possibly TRBD2 on 7 matching bases. The germline V gene encodes CDR1 SGHRS and CDR2 YFSETQ. The CDR3 has 15 amino acids. Deletions cut 2 bases from V and 3 bases from J, with 15 bases between. CDR3 sequence: CASSFSAGALYEQYF. The CDR3 bases are TGCGCCAGCAGCTTTTCCGCGGGGGCCCTCTACGAGCAGTACTTC. Full variable domain (outside the CDR3, taken from reference TRBV5-1 and TRBJ2-7): KAGVTQTPRYLIKTRGQQVTLSCSPISGHRSVSWYQQTPGQGLQFLFEYFSETQRNKGNFPGRFSGRQFSNSRSEMNVSTLELGDSALYLCASSFSAGALYEQYFGPGTRLTVT.

The chain links TRBV16 to TRBJ2-7; 7 bases are shared with TRBD1. Germline assignment: CDR1 KGHSY and CDR2 FQNENV. The V gene end was trimmed by 8 bases and the J gene end by 1 base; junction bases not matched to a gene: 8. The CDR3 is made up of 14 amino acids. CDR3 sequence: CASSPGDSSYEQYF. CDR3 bases: TGTGCCAGCTCCCCCGGGGACAGTTCCTACGAGCAGTACTTC.

The rearrangement links TRBV2 to TRBJ1-4; possibly TRBD1 for D (5 bases). Trimming shortened V by 7 bases and J by 8 bases, and 11 bases separated the two germline ends. Germline V gene data show CDR1 as SNHLY and CDR2 as FYNNEI. The CDR3 contains 12 residues. CDR3 protein: CASTGDGEKLFF. The CDR3 bases are TGTGCCAGCACGGGGGATGGCGAAAAACTGTTTTTT. Combining the CDR3 with reference TRBV2 and TRBJ1-4 gives the whole variable domain EPEVTQTPSHQVTQMGQEVILRCVPISNHLYFYWYRQILGQKVEFLVSFYNNEISEKSEIFDDQFSVERPDGSNFTLKIRSTKLEDSAMYFCASTGDGEKLFFGSGTQLSVL.

This chain uses TRBV4-1 with TRBJ2-1; TRBD2 matches 8 bases. The CDR3 loop spans 17 amino acids. J was trimmed by 2 bases and V by 3 bases; bases with no gene match: 9. Germline values: CDR1 MGHRA, CDR2 YSYEKL. The CDR3 reads CASSQRREGRAYNEQFF. The CDR3 DNA reads as TGCGCCAGCAGCCAGAGACGGGAGGGTAGGGCCTACAATGAGCAGTTCTTC.

The chain employs TRBV2 and TRBJ2-7, with D possibly TRBD2 on 5 matching bases. The CDR3 covers 12 residues. Germline CDR1 reads SNHLY; CDR2 reads FYNNEI. V was trimmed by 7 bases and J by 5 bases, leaving 12 bases between them. The CDR3 DNA sequence: TGTGCCAGCATCCGCTCGGGGAACGAGCAGTACTTC. It specifies CASIRSGNEQYF.

The genes are TRBV9 and TRBJ2-2, with unresolved D. Germline V gene data show CDR1 as SGDLS and CDR2 as YYNGEE. Trimming stripped 0 bases from V and 1 base from J, with 7 bases between. This CDR3 spans 15 amino acids. CDR3 bases: TGTGCCAGCAGCGTAGGAGATTTGAACACCGGGGAGCTGTTTTTT. Residues: CASSVGDLNTGELFF.

This chain uses TRBV5-6 with TRBJ2-7, with 14 bases identical to TRBD2. Germline CDR1 reads SGHDT; CDR2 reads YYEEEE. This CDR3 spans 17 amino acids. After removal of 4 bases from V and 5 bases from J, the junction contained 11 bases not matched to a gene. The CDR3 nucleotides read TGTGCCAGCAGCCTCGCCGGGACTAGCGGGAGTAGCAACGAGCAGTACTTC. This translates into CASSLAGTSGSSNEQYF.

In its sample, this clone was seen a few times. The V and J genes are TRBV9 and TRBJ1-3; D is undetermined. Germline CDR1 reads SGDLS; CDR2 reads YYNGEE. The CDR3 length is 13 residues. V lost 3 bases and J 4 bases, leaving 8 bases between the germline ends. The CDR3: CASSAPTGNTIYF. The CDR3, as DNA: TGTGCCAGCAGCGCTCCGACAGGAAACACCATATATTTT.

The J gene is TRBJ2-5, the V gene TRBV4-1; a possible D gene is TRBD2 (5 bases). The germline V gene has CDR1 MGHRA and CDR2 YSYEKL. The CDR3 covers 16 residues. V was clipped by 1 base and J by 5 bases, with 17 bases between them. CDR3 nucleotide sequence: TGCGCCAGCAGCCAAGTAAGCGGAACTTACTCGGAGACCCAGTACTTC. Residues: CASSQVSGTYSETQYF.

Only a few counts were recorded for this clone. The chain employs TRBV6-5 and TRBJ2-7; TRBD2 aligns across 8 bases. The trim removed 2 bases at V and 3 bases at J, leaving 6 bases unmatched. CDR1 MNHEY and CDR2 SVGAGI come from the germline V gene. This CDR3 is built from 15 residues. CDR3 nucleotides: TGTGCCAGCAGTTACCAAAGCGGGAGAGACTACGAGCAGTACTTC. It yields the protein CASSYQSGRDYEQYF.

A few counts support this clone. The gene calls are TRBV9 and TRBJ2-3; TRBD2 might be the D (6 bases). The CDR3 spans 14 residues. CDR1 SGDLS and CDR2 YYNGEE come from the germline V gene. V was shortened by 0 bases and J by 2 bases, with 7 bases between the two germline ends. CDR3: CASSVGRDTDTQYF. The CDR3 bases are TGTGCCAGCAGCGTAGGGCGGGACACAGATACGCAGTATTTT.

This clone appeared a few times. CDR3 region: CAISEIQGSVVNSPLHF. The CDR3 DNA sequence: TGTGCCATCAGTGAGATCCAAGGCAGCGTGGTTAATTCACCCCTCCACTTT. V is TRBV10-3 and J is TRBJ1-6; no definite D call. This CDR3 region has 17 residues. CDR1 is ENHRY, CDR2 SYGVKD, per germline. With 2 bases removed from V and 6 bases from J, the gap between germline ends came to 17 bases.

The chain joins TRBV20-1 to TRBJ1-1; 9 nucleotides align to TRBD1. J was trimmed by 5 bases and V by 7 bases; bases with no gene match: 2. This CDR3 contains 11 residues. The germline CDR1 and CDR2 sequences are DFQATT and SNEGSKA (reference sequence). As DNA, the CDR3 is TGCAGTGGCGACAGGGGGACTGAAGCTTTCTTT. The encoded protein is CSGDRGTEAFF.

This clone was recorded once. CDR3 nucleotide sequence: TGCGCCAGCAGCCGGACGGCCCGGGACACCGGCCGGCATGGCTACACCTTC. This encodes CASSRTARDTGRHGYTF. The chain employs TRBV4-1 and TRBJ1-2; D may be TRBD1 (6 bases). CDR1 and CDR2 from the germline V gene are MGHRA and YSYEKL. V was cut by 4 bases and J by 6 bases, with 24 bases left in between. The length of the CDR3 is 17 residues.

The rearrangement uses TRBV19 and TRBJ2-1, with TRBD2 as a possible D gene (6 bases). The CDR3 runs to 15 residues. V was cut by 8 bases and J by 10 bases, with 24 bases left in between. Germline CDR1 LNHDA, CDR2 SQIVND (reference sequence). CDR3 amino acids: CASVSQSGLRREQFF. DNA of the CDR3: TGTGCCAGTGTCTCTCAGTCGGGACTTCGACGAGAGCAGTTCTTC.

This clone was seen a few times. J is TRBJ2-2 and V is TRBV11-2; D not certain. The CDR3 totals 15 residues. V was pared by 5 bases and J by 1 base, with 11 bases between. CDR1 is SGHAT and CDR2 is FQNNGV in the germline V gene. The CDR3 here is CASSGLRKNTGELFF. The CDR3 DNA sequence: TGTGCCAGCAGCGGCTTACGGAAGAACACCGGGGAGCTGTTTTTT.

The chain joins TRBV19 to TRBJ2-5; 14 bases match TRBD2. This CDR3 has 16 amino acids. Germline loops: CDR1 LNHDA, CDR2 SQIVND (reference sequence). Trimming cost V 5 bases and J 5 bases; bases outside gene matches: 7. The CDR3 sequence: CASSAGTSGRGETQYF. The CDR3 bases are TGTGCCAGTAGTGCGGGGACTAGCGGGAGAGGGGAGACCCAGTACTTC.

This chain joins TRBV18 and TRBJ2-5; D is tentatively TRBD1 or TRBD2 (6 bases each). The V and J ends lost 0 bases and 5 bases respectively, with 16 bases between them. The CDR3 is 16 residues long. CDR1 and CDR2 (germline): KGHSH, LQKENI. The CDR3 sequence is CASSPPNRGERETQYF. CDR3 DNA: TGTGCCAGCTCACCACCGAATAGGGGGGAACGGGAGACCCAGTACTTC. Full variable domain (missing parts from reference TRBV18 and TRBJ2-5): NAGVMQNPRHLVRRRGQEARLRCSPMKGHSHVYWYRQLPEEGLKFMVYLQKENIIDESGMPKERFSAEFPKEGPSILRIQQVVRGDSAAYFCASSPPNRGERETQYFGPGTRLLVL.

In nucleotides, the CDR3 is TGTGCCAGCAGCTTAGACGGGAGAGGGGTCGGGGAGCTGTTTTTT. Residues: CASSLDGRGVGELFF. The rearrangement joins TRBV7-2 to TRBJ2-2; maybe TRBD2 (6 bases). The CDR3 has 15 residues. Per the germline V gene, CDR1 is SGHTA and CDR2 is FQGNSA. The V end lost 1 base, the J end lost 7 bases, and 13 bases lay between the germline ends.

The chain recombines TRBV19 with TRBJ1-1; perhaps TRBD1 as D (6 bases). V lost 3 bases to trimming and J lost 4 bases, with 12 bases between them. Germline values: CDR1 LNHDA, CDR2 SQIVND (reference sequence). This CDR3 region has 14 residues. CDR3 coding DNA: TGTGCCAGTAGTATTTCAGGGGCTGGCACTGAAGCTTTCTTT. It specifies CASSISGAGTEAFF.

This sequence joins TRBV5-1 and TRBJ2-2; a weak D match, TRBD2 (5 bases). Trimming shortened V by 1 base and J by 4 bases, and 11 bases separated the two germline ends. Per germline, CDR1 SGHRS and CDR2 YFSETQ. This CDR3 comprises 15 residues. The CDR3 DNA reads TGCGCCAGCAGCTTGTTCGGGATCGGCACCGGGGAGCTGTTTTTT. It yields the protein CASSLFGIGTGELFF. The full variable domain, rest sourced from reference TRBV5-1 and TRBJ2-2, is KAGVTQTPRYLIKTRGQQVTLSCSPISGHRSVSWYQQTPGQGLQFLFEYFSETQRNKGNFPGRFSGRQFSNSRSEMNVSTLELGDSALYLCASSLFGIGTGELFFGEGSRLTVL.

The chain carries TRBV5-1 and TRBJ2-1; 9 bases are shared with TRBD1. The length of the CDR3 is 17 residues. The ends lost 0 bases at V and 3 bases at J; junction bases unmatched: 7. Germline CDR1 SGHRS, CDR2 YFSETQ. The CDR3 reads CASSLGGRDRVYNEQFF. Written as DNA, the CDR3 is TGCGCCAGCAGCTTGGGGGGCCGGGACAGGGTCTACAATGAGCAGTTCTTC. The full variable domain, its missing parts supplied by reference TRBV5-1 and TRBJ2-1, is KAGVTQTPRYLIKTRGQQVTLSCSPISGHRSVSWYQQTPGQGLQFLFEYFSETQRNKGNFPGRFSGRQFSNSRSEMNVSTLELGDSALYLCASSLGGRDRVYNEQFFGPGTRLTVL.

This chain links TRBV5-5 with TRBJ2-6; D uncertain. CDR3 length: 16 residues. Trimming took 0 bases from V and 0 from J, leaving 7 bases between them. Germline V gene data show CDR1 as SGHKS and CDR2 as YYEKEE (reference sequence). The CDR3 sequence: CASSLGVSSGANVLTF. In nucleotides, the CDR3 is TGTGCCAGCAGCTTGGGAGTCAGCTCTGGGGCCAACGTCCTGACTTTC.